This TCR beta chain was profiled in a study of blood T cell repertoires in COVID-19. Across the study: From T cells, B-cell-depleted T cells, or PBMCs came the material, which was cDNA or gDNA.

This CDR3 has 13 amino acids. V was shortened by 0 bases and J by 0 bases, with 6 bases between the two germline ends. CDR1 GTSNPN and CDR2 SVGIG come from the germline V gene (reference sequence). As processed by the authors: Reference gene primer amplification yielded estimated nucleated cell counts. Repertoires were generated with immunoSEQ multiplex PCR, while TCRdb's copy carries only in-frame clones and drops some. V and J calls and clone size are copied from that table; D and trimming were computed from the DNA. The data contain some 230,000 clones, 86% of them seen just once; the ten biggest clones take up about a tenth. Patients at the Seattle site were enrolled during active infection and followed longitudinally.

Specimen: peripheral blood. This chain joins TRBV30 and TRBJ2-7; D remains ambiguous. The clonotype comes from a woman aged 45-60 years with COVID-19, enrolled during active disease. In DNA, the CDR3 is TGTGCCTGGAGTGTCCCAAACTCCTACGAGCAGTACTTC. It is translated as CAWSVPNSYEQYF.